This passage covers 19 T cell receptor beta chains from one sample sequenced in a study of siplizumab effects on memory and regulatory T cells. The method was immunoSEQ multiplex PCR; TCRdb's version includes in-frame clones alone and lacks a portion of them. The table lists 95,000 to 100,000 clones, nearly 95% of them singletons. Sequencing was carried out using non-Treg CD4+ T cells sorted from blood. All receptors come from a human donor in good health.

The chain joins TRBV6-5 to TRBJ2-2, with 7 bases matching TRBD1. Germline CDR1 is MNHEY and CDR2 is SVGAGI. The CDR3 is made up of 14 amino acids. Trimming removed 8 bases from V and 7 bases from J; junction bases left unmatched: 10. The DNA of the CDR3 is TGTGCCAGCGGACGAGACAGGGAAGGCGGGGAGCTGTTTTTT. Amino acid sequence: CASGRDREGGELFF.

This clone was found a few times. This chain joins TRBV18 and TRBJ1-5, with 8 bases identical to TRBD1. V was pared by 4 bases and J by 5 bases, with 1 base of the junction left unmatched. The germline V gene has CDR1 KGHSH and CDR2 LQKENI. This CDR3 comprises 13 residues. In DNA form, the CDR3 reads TGTGCCAGCTCACTACAGGGGGATCAGCCCCAGCATTTT. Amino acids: CASSLQGDQPQHF. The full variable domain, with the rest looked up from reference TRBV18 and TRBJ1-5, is NAGVMQNPRHLVRRRGQEARLRCSPMKGHSHVYWYRQLPEEGLKFMVYLQKENIIDESGMPKERFSAEFPKEGPSILRIQQVVRGDSAAYFCASSLQGDQPQHFGDGTRLSIL.

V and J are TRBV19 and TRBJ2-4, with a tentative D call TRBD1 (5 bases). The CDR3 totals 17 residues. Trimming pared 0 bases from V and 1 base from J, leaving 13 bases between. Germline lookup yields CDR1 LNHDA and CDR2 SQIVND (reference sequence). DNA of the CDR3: TGTGCCAGTAGTATAGATGGCAGCAGGGCTGCCAAAAACATTCAGTACTTC. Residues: CASSIDGSRAAKNIQYF.

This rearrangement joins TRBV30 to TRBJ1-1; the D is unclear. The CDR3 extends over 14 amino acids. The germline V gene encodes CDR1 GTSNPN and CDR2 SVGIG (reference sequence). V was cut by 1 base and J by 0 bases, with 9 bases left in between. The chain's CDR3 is CAWSGHPVNTEAFF. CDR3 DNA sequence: TGTGCCTGGAGTGGCCACCCAGTGAACACTGAAGCTTTCTTT. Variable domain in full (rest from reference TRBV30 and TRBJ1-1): SQTIHQWPATLVQPVGSPLSLECTVEGTSNPNLYWYRQAAGRGLQLLFYSVGIGQISSEVPQNLSASRPQDRQFILSSKKLLLSDSGFYLCAWSGHPVNTEAFFGQGTRLTVV.

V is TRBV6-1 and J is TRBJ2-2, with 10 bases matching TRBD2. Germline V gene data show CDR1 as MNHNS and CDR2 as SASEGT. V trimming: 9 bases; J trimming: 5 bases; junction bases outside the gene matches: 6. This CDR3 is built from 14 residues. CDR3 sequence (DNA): TGTGCCAGTAAGCTAGCGGGAGCTACCGGGGAGCTGTTTTTT. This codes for CASKLAGATGELFF.

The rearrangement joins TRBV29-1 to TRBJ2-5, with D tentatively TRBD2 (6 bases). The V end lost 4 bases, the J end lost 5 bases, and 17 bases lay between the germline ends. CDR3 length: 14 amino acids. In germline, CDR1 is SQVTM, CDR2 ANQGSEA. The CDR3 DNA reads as TGCAGCGTTGGGGTCTCGGGGGTGGGCGAGACCCAGTACTTC. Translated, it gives CSVGVSGVGETQYF. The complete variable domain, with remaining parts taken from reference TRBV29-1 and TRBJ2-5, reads SAVISQKPSRDICQRGTSLTIQCQVDSQVTMMFWYRQQPGQSLTLIATANQGSEATYESGFVIDKFPISRPNLTFSTLTVSNMSPEDSSIYLCSVGVSGVGETQYFGPGTRLLVL.

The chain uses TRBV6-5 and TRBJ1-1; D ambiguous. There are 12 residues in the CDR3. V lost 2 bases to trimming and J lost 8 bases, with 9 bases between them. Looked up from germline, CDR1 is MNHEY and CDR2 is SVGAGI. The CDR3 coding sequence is TGTGCCAGCAGTTACGCGGAAGGCGAAGCTTTCTTT. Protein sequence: CASSYAEGEAFF.

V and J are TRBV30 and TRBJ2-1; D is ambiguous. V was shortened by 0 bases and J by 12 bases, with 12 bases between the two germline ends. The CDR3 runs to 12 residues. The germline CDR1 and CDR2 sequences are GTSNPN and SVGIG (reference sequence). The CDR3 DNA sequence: TGTGCCTGGAGTGTAGCGTCCTTGTGGCAGTTCTTC. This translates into CAWSVASLWQFF.

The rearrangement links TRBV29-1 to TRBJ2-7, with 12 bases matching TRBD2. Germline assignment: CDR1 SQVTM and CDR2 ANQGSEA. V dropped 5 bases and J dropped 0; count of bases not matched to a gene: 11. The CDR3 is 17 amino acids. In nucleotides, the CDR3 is TGCAGCGTTCACGGGACTAGCGGGCAGAATAGCTCCTACGAGCAGTACTTC. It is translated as CSVHGTSGQNSSYEQYF.

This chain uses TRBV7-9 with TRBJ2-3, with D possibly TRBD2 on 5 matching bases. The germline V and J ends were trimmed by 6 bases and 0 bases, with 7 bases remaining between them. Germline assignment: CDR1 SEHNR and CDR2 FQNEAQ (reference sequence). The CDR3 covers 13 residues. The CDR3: CASREGSTDTQYF. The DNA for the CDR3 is TGTGCCAGCAGAGAGGGTAGCACAGATACGCAGTATTTT.

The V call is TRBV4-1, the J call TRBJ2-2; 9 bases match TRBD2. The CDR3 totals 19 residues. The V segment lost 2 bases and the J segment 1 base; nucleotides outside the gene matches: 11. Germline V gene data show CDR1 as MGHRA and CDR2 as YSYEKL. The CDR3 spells CASSQRDGSGSKNTGELFF. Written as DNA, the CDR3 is TGCGCCAGCAGCCAAAGGGATGGTAGCGGGAGTAAGAACACCGGGGAGCTGTTTTTT.

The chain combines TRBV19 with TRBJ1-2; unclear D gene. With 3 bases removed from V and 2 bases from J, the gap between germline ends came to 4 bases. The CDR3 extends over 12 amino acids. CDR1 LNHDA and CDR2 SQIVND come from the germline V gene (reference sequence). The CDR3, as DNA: TGTGCCAGTAGTATCTCCAACTATGGCTACACCTTC. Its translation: CASSISNYGYTF.

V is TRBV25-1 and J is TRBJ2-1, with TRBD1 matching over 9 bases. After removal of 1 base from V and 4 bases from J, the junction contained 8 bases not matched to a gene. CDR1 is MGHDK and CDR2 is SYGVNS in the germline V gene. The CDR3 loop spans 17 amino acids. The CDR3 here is CASSEFTGGQRYNEQFF. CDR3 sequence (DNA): TGTGCCAGCAGTGAATTTACAGGGGGCCAGCGGTACAATGAGCAGTTCTTC.

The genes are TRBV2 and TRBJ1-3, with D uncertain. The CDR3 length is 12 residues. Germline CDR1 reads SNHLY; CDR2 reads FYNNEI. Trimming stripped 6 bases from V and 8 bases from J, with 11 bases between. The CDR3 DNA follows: TGTGCCAGCAGCCGCATGGGGTACACCATATATTTT. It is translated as CASSRMGYTIYF.

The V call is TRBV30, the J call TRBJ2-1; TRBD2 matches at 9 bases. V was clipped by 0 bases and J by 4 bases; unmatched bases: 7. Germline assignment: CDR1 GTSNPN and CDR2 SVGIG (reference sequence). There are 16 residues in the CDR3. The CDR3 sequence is CAWSVSSSGRYNEQFF. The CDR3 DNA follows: TGTGCCTGGAGTGTTTCCTCCAGCGGGAGGTACAATGAGCAGTTCTTC.

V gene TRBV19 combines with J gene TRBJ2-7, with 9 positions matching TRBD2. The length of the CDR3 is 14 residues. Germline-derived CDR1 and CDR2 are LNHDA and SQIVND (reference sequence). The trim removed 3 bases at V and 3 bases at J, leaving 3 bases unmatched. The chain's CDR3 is CASSIAREGYEQYF. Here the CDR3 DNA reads TGTGCCAGTAGTATTGCGCGGGAGGGCTACGAGCAGTACTTC.

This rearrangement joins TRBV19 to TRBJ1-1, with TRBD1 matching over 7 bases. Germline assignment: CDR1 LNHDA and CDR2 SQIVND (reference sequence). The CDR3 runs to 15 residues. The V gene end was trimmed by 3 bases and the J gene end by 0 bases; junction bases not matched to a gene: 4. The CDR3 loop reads CASSMGTVLNTEAFF. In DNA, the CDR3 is TGTGCCAGTAGTATGGGGACAGTTCTGAACACTGAAGCTTTCTTT.

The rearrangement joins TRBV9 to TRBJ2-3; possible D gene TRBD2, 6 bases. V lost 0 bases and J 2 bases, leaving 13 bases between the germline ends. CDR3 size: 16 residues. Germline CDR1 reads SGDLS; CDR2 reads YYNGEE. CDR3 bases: TGTGCCAGCAGCGTAGTTGCGGGGACCCACACAGATACGCAGTATTTT. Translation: CASSVVAGTHTDTQYF.

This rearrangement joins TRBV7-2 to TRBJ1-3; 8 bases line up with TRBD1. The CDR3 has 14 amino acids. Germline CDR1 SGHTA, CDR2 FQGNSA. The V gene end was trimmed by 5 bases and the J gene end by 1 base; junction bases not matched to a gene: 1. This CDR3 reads CASSRDRSGNTIYF. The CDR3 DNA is TGTGCCAGCAGCAGGGACAGGTCTGGAAACACCATATATTTT.